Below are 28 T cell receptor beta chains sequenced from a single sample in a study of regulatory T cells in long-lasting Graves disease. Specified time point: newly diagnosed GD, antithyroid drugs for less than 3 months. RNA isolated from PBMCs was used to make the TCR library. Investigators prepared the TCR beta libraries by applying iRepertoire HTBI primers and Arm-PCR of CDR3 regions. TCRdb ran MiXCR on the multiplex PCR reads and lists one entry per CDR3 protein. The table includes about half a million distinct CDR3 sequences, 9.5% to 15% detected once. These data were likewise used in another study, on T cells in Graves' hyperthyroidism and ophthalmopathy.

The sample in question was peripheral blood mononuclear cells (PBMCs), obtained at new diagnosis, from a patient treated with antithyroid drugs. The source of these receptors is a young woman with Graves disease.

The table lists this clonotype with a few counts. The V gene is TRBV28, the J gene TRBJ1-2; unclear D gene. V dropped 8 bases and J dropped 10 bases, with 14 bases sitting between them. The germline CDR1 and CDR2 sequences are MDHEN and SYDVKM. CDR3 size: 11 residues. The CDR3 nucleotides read TGTGCCAGCGAAGAACTTAGGGTCTACACCTTC. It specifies CASEELRVYTF.

The CDR3 spells CATSGGRGQGNEQYF. The CDR3 region has the DNA TGTGCCACCAGTGGGGGTAGAGGGCAGGGGAACGAGCAGTACTTC. V and J are TRBV24-1 and TRBJ2-7; a weak D match, TRBD1 (6 bases). The CDR3 spans 15 residues. V lost 5 bases and J lost 5, with 18 bases in between. From germline, CDR1 is KGHDR and CDR2 SFDVKD.

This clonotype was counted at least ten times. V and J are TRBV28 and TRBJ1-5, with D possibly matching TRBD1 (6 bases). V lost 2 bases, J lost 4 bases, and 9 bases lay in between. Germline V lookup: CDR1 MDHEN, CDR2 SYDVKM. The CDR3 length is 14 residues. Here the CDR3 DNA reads TGTGCCAGCAGTTTACTGGGGGCAAATCAGCCCCAGCATTTT. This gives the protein CASSLLGANQPQHF.

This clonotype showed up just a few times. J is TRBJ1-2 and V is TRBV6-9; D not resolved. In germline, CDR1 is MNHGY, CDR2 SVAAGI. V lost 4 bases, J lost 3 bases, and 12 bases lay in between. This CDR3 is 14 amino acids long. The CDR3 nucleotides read TGTGCCAGCAGTTCGACCTCGGGAGACTATGGCTACACCTTC. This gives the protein CASSSTSGDYGYTF.

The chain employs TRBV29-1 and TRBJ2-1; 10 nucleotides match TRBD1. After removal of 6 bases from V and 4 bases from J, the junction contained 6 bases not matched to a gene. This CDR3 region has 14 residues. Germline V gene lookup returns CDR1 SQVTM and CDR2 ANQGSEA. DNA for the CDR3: TGCAGCGTAAGGCGGGACAGGGGATACAATGAGCAGTTCTTC. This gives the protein CSVRRDRGYNEQFF.

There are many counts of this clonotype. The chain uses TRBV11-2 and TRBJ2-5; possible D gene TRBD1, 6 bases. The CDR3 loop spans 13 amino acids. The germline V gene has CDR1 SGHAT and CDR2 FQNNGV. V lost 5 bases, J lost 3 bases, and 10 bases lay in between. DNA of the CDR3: TGTGCCAGCAGCCCCGGACAGAAAGAGACCCAGTACTTC. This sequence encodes CASSPGQKETQYF.

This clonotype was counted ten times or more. The CDR3: CASIPQGHYGELFF. As DNA, the CDR3 is TGTGCCAGTATTCCTCAGGGGCATTACGGGGAGCTGTTTTTT. The rearrangement links TRBV19 to TRBJ2-2; D might be TRBD1 (6 bases). The germline CDR1 and CDR2 sequences are LNHDA and SQIVND (reference sequence). The CDR3 is made up of 14 amino acids. Trimming cost V 7 bases and J 7 bases, with 16 bases left between them.

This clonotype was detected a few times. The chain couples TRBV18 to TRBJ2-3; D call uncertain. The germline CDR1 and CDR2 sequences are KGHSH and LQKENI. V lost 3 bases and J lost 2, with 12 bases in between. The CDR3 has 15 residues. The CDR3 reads CASSPTLGPTDTQYF. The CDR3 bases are TGTGCCAGCTCACCGACGCTAGGCCCCACAGATACGCAGTATTTT.

CDR3 sequence: CASSPGTSGRFGELFF. Written as DNA, the CDR3 is TGTGCCAGCAGCCCCGGGACTAGCGGGAGGTTCGGGGAGCTGTTTTTT. J is TRBJ2-2 and V is TRBV13, with 15 nucleotides matching TRBD2. CDR3 length equals 16 residues. J was trimmed by 7 bases and V by 5 bases; bases with no gene match: 5. CDR1 is PRHDT and CDR2 is FYEKMQ in the germline V gene (reference sequence).

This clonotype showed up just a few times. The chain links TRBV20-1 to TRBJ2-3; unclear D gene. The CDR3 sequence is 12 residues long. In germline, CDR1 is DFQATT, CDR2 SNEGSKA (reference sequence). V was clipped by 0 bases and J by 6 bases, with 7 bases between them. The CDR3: CSAREHLDTQYF. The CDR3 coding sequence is TGCAGTGCTAGAGAGCACTTGGATACGCAGTATTTT.

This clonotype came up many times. The CDR3 DNA sequence: TGTGCCAGCAGACAGGGACAGGGCTATGGCTACACCTTC. Amino acids: CASRQGQGYGYTF. The chain has TRBV25-1 and TRBJ1-2; 9 bases agree with TRBD1. The V gene's germline CDR1 is MGHDK and CDR2 SYGVNS. CDR3 length: 13 amino acids. The trim removed 6 bases at V and 4 bases at J, leaving 3 bases unmatched.

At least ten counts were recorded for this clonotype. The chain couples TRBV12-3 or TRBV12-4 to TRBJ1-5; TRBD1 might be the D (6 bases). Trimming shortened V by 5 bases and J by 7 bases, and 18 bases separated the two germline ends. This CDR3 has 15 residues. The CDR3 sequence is CASSPSRQEGQPQHF. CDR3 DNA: TGTGCCAGCAGTCCCTCTCGACAGGAGGGGCAGCCCCAGCATTTT.

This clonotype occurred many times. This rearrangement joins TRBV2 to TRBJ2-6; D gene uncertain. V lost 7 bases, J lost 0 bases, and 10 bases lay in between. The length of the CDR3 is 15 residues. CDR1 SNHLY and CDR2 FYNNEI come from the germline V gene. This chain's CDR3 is CASITTNSGANVLTF. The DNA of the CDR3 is TGTGCCAGCATCACAACGAACTCTGGGGCCAACGTCCTGACTTTC.

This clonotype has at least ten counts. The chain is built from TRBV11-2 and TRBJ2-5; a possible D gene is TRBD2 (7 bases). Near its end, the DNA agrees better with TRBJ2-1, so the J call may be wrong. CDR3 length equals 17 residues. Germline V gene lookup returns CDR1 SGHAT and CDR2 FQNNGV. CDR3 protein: CASSLAPGGWTDNEQFF. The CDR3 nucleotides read TGTGCCAGCAGCTTAGCCCCGGGGGGTTGGACAGACAATGAGCAGTTCTTC.

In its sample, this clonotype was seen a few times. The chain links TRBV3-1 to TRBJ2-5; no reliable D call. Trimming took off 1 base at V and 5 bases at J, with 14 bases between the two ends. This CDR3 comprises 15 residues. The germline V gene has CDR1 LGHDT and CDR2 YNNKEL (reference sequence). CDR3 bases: TGTGCCAGCAGCCAAGGTCCCCTAAACTCTGAGACCCAGTACTTC. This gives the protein CASSQGPLNSETQYF.

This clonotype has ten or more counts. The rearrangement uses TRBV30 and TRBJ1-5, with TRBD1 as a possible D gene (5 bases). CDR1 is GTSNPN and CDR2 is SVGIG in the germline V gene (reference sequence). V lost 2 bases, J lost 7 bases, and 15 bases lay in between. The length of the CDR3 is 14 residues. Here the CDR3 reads CAWSMTGLVQPQHF. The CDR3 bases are TGTGCCTGGAGTATGACGGGACTTGTGCAGCCCCAGCATTTT. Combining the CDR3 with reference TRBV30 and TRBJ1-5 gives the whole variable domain SQTIHQWPATLVQPVGSPLSLECTVEGTSNPNLYWYRQAAGRGLQLLFYSVGIGQISSEVPQNLSASRPQDRQFILSSKKLLLSDSGFYLCAWSMTGLVQPQHFGDGTRLSIL.

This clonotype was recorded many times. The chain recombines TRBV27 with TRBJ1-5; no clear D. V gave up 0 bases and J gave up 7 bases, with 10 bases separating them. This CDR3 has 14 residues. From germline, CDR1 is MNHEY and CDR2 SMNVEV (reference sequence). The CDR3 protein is CASSLSGIGQPQHF. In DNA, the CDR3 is TGTGCCAGCAGTTTATCAGGGATCGGGCAGCCCCAGCATTTT.

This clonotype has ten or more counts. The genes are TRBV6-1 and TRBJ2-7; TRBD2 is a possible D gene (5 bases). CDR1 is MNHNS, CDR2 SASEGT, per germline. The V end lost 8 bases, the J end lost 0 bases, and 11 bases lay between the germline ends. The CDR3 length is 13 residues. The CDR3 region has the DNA TGTGCCAGCGGCCGGGATGCCTCCTACGAGCAGTACTTC. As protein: CASGRDASYEQYF.

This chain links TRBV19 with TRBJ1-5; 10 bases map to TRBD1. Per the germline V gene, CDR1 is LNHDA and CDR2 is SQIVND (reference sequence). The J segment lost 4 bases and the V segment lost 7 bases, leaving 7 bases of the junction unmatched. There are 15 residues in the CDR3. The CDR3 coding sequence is TGTGCCAGTACCAGGACAGGGGGTGTAAATCAGCCCCAGCATTTT. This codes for CASTRTGGVNQPQHF.

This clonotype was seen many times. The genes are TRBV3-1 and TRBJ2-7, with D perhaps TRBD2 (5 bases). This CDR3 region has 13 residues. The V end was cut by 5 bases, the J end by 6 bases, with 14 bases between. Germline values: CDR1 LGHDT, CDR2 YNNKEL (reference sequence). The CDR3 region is CASSEGGIGEQYF. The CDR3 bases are TGTGCCAGCAGCGAAGGAGGCATCGGCGAGCAGTACTTC.

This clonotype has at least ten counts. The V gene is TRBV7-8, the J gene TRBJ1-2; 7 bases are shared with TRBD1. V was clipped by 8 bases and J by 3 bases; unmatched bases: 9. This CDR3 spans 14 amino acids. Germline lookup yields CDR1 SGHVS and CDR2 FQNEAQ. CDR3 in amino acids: CASRRDSGHYGYTF. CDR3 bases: TGTGCCAGCCGACGGGACAGCGGGCACTATGGCTACACCTTC.

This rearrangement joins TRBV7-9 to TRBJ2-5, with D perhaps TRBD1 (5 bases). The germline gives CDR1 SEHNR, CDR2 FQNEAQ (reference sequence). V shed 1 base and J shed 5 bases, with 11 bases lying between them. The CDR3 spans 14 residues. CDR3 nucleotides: TGTGCCAGCAGCTTAGGCGCAGGGATGGAGACCCAGTACTTC. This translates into CASSLGAGMETQYF.

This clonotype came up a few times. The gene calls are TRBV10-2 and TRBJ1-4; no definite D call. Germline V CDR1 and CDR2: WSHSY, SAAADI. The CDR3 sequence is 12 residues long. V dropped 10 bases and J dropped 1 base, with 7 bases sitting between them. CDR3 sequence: CATAGTNEKLFF. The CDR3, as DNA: TGCGCCACTGCCGGAACTAATGAAAAACTGTTTTTT.

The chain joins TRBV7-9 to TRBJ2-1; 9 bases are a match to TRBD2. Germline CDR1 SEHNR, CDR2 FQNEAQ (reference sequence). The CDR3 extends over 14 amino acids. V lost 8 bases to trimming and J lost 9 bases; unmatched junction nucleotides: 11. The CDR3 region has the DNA TGTGCCAGCTGGCCTAGCGGGACCGAGGGTGAGCAGTTCTTC. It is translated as CASWPSGTEGEQFF.

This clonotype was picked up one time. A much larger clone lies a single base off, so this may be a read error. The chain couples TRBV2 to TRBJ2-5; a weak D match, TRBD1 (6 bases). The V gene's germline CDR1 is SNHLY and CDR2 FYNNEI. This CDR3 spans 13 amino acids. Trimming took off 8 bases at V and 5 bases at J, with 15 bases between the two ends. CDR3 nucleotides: TGTGCCAGCTGGGGGCCAGAAGCGGAGACCCAGTACTTC. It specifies CASWGPEAETQYF.

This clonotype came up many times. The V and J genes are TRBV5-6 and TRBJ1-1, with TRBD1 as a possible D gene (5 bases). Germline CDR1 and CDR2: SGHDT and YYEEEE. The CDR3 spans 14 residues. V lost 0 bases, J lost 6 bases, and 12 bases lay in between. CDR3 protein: CASSLAPGGAEAFF. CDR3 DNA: TGTGCCAGCAGCTTGGCCCCTGGGGGGGCTGAAGCTTTCTTT.

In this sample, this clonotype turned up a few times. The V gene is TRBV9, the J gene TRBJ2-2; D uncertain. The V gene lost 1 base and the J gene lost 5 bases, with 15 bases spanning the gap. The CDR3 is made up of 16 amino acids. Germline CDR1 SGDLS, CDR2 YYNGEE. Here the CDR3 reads CASSVTARIATGELFF. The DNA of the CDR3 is TGTGCCAGCAGCGTAACCGCAAGGATTGCAACCGGGGAGCTGTTTTTT.

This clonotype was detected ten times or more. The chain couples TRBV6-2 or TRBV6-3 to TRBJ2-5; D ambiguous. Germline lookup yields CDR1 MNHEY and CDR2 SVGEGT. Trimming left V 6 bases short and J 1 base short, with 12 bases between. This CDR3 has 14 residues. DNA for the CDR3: TGTGCCAGCAGCCCCCTGGCCCTCCAAGAGACCCAGTACTTC. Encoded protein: CASSPLALQETQYF.